The rows below give T cell receptor beta chains drawn from one sample of a study of PD-L1 blockade in urothelial cancer. Repertoires were generated with immunoSEQ multiplex PCR, while TCRdb's copy carries only in-frame clones and drops some. Here the sample spans about 110,000 clones, approximately 90% being singletons. The sample here was PBMCs, taken around atezolizumab (anti-PD-L1) treatment. The receptors were sampled from a man in his fifties or sixties with urothelial cancer. Each CDR3 is given with its conserved first and last residue. Each record gives: J gene, V gene, clone size, D gene, CDR3 protein, CDR3 DNA. D genes are given only for firm matches. Clone size appears in some rows only: once, few, many, or a class for an expanded clone.

TRBJ1-5	TRBV30	once	TRBD1	CAWSEQGGPQHF	TGTGCCTGGAGTGAACAGGGGGGGCCCCAGCATTTT
TRBJ2-7	TRBV28	few	TRBD2	CASSPLAGSYEQYF	TGTGCCAGCAGTCCTCTAGCGGGATCCTACGAGCAGTACTTC
TRBJ2-7	TRBV6-1	NA	NA	CASSEQGSGEQYF	TGTGCCAGCAGTGAGCAGGGGTCGGGGGAGCAGTACTTC
TRBJ1-5	TRBV10-2	NA	TRBD1	CASSRSGTGRNQPQHF	TGCGCCAGCAGTAGATCCGGGACAGGGAGAAATCAGCCCCAGCATTTT
TRBJ2-2	TRBV4-3	NA	NA	CASSLADNTGELFF	TGCGCCAGCAGCCTGGCGGATAACACCGGGGAGCTGTTTTTT
TRBJ1-5	TRBV16	few	NA	CASSQSGLFNQPQHF	TGTGCCAGCAGCCAATCGGGACTTTTCAATCAGCCCCAGCATTTT
TRBJ1-2	TRBV5-4	NA	TRBD1	CASSVVRTGASNYGYTF	TGTGCCAGCAGCGTGGTTAGGACAGGAGCTTCTAACTATGGCTACACCTTC
TRBJ1-1	TRBV5-5	NA	NA	CASSPSMGGNTEAFF	TGTGCCAGCAGCCCGTCTATGGGGGGAAACACTGAAGCTTTCTTT
TRBJ1-3	TRBV9	NA	NA	CASSAGGTGNTIYF	TGTGCCAGCAGCGCTGGGGGGACTGGAAACACCATATATTTT
TRBJ2-4	TRBV2	NA	NA	CASSERGRLRQYF	TGTGCCAGCAGTGAAAGGGGCCGTCTCCGTCAGTACTTC
TRBJ2-3	TRBV4-3	NA	TRBD1	CASSQTGTGGGTDTQYF	TGCGCCAGCAGCCAAACCGGGACAGGGGGTGGGACAGATACGCAGTATTTT
TRBJ2-2	TRBV7-2	NA	NA	CASSLELGRSGELFF	TGTGCCAGCAGCTTAGAACTAGGGAGGTCCGGGGAGCTGTTTTTT
TRBJ2-3	TRBV19	NA	NA	CASSMGRGATDTQYF	TGTGCCAGTAGTATGGGTCGGGGGGCCACAGATACGCAGTATTTT